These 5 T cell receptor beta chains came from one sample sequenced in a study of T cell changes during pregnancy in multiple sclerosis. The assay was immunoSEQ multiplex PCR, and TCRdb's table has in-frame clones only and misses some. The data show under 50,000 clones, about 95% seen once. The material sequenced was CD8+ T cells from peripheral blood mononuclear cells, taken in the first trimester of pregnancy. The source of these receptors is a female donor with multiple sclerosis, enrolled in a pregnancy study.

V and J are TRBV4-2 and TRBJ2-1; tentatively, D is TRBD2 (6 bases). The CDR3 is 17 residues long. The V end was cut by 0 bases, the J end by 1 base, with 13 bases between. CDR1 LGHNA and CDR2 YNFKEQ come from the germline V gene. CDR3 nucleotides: TGTGCCAGCAGCCAAGATCGGGGGACTTCGTCCTACAATGAGCAGTTCTTC. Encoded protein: CASSQDRGTSSYNEQFF.

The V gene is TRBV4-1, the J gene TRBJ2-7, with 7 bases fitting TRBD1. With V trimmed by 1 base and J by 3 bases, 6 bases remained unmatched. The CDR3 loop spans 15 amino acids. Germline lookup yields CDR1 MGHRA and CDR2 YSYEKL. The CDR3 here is CASSQGEQGFYEQYF. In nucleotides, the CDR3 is TGCGCCAGCAGCCAAGGGGAACAGGGGTTCTACGAGCAGTACTTC.

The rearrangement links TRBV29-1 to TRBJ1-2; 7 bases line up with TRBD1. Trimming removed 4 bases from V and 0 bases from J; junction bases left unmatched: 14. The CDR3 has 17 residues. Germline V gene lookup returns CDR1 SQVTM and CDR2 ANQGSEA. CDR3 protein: CSVGGWDRGLSNYGYTF. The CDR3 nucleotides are TGCAGCGTTGGTGGGTGGGACAGAGGACTCTCTAACTATGGCTACACCTTC. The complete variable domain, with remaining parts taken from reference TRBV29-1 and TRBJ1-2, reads SAVISQKPSRDICQRGTSLTIQCQVDSQVTMMFWYRQQPGQSLTLIATANQGSEATYESGFVIDKFPISRPNLTFSTLTVSNMSPEDSSIYLCSVGGWDRGLSNYGYTFGSGTRLTVV.

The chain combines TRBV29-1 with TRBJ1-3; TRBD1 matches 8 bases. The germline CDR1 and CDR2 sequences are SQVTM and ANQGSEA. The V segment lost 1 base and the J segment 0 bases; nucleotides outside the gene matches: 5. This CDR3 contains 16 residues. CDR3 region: CSVEGAGGVSGNTIYF. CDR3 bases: TGCAGCGTTGAAGGGGCAGGGGGCGTCTCTGGAAACACCATATATTTT.

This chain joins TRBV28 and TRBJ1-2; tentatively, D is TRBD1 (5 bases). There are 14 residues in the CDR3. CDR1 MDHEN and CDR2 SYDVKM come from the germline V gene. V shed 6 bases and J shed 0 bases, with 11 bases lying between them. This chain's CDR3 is CASSLSGSNYGYTF. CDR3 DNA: TGTGCCAGCAGCCTCTCAGGGTCTAACTATGGCTACACCTTC.